The clone carrying this TCR beta chain has more than one count but fewer than ten. Its antigen remains unknown. Germline and junction disagree at one end, which may indicate a read error. The data stem from a study of T cells after yellow fever vaccination. Study as a whole: With SMART-Seq v4 Ultra Low Input, the fractions containing low cell numbers were prepared. Regarding the study as a whole: On re-exposure, the response was weaker but peaked faster, at day 5 versus 15. Re-detected after boosting: most primary clones, almost 97% of CD4 and 80% to 90% of CD8.

Germline lookup yields CDR1 SGHRS and CDR2 YFSETQ. The CDR3 spans 15 residues. By 5'RACE template switching, TCR cDNA was produced, with a universal primer site and UMIs added in the process. TCRdb re-analysed the 5' RACE reads in MiXCR, keeping a single row per CDR3 protein. The top ten hold about 3% of the sample, which has 280,000 or so distinct CDR3 sequences, 8.5% to 10% seen once. The chain couples TRBV5-1 to TRBJ2-5; 8 nucleotides align to TRBD1. The sequence derives from a young man who received the YFV17D yellow fever vaccine. The specimen comprised CD4+ T cells sorted from PBMCs, sampled 5 days after the yellow fever booster vaccination. The CDR3 loop is CASSLDGQGQGTQYF. The CDR3 nucleotides are TGCGCCAGCAGCTTGGACGGACAGGGTCAAGGGACCCAGTACTTC.